The source of this T cell receptor (beta chain) is a study of blood T cell repertoires in COVID-19. The wider study: The samples span acute and convalescent COVID-19 from the United States, Italy and Spain. In each case, the material was cDNA or gDNA derived from T cells, B-cell-depleted T cells, or PBMCs.

Germline V gene lookup returns CDR1 KGHDR and CDR2 SFDVKD. V lost 7 bases, J lost 3 bases, and 14 bases lay in between. This CDR3 spans 14 amino acids. Per the study methods: By means of reference gene primer amplification, nucleated cell counts were estimated. Sequenced by immunoSEQ multiplex PCR; TCRdb stores in-frame clones only, minus some. Clone size and the V and J calls come from that table; the DNA yielded D and trimming. The sample has more than 70,000 clones, 86% seen once. This clonotype was sampled from a woman aged 80 or over in a cohort sampled during active or convalescent COVID-19. V gene TRBV24-1 combines with J gene TRBJ1-1, with no clear D. Sequencing was performed on peripheral blood. The CDR3 bases are TGTGCCACCAGACTTTCTGGGAGGGACACTGAAGCTTTCTTT. This encodes CATRLSGRDTEAFF.